What follows is one T cell receptor (beta chain) and its context. The data originate from a study of CD8 T cells in Susac syndrome. Random hexamers were used to reverse transcribe 0.5 to 1 ug of RNA. TCRdb re-analysed the immunoSEQ multiplex PCR reads in MiXCR, keeping a single row per CDR3 protein. The top ten clones hold roughly 0.095% of a sample with 120,000 or so distinct CDR3 sequences, roughly 94% of them seen once. Sequenced: CD4+ T cells from PBMCs. The TCR was taken from a human donor in good health.

This CDR3 is CASSPAQGGQYF. As DNA, the CDR3 is TGTGCCAGCAGCCCCGCCCAGGGGGGCCAGTACTTC. The chain joins TRBV7-2 to TRBJ2-5; tentatively, D is TRBD1 (7 bases). This CDR3 contains 12 residues. CDR1 is SGHTA, CDR2 FQGNSA, per germline. Trimming pared 5 bases from V and 10 bases from J, leaving 14 bases between.